A selection of T cell receptor beta chains follows, all from one sample in a study of T-cell memory formation after mild COVID-19. TCRdb reprocessed the 5' RACE reads via MiXCR and lists one record per CDR3 protein. The sample lists about 130,000 distinct CDR3 sequences; 16% were seen once. Input material: PBMCs or a T cell subset sorted from them (not recorded which). These TCRs come from an adult woman who had mild COVID-19 (a few samples of this study predate the infection). Cell type and time point are not known. Both conserved end residues are part of each CDR3.

v_gene: TRBV30; j_gene: TRBJ2-2; CDR3aa: CAWSPSGSLFF
v_gene: TRBV4-1; j_gene: TRBJ2-1; CDR3aa: CASSQDGIAGGHNEQFF
v_gene: TRBV6-5; j_gene: TRBJ1-2; CDR3aa: CASSSDRGGGYTF
v_gene: TRBV7-2; j_gene: TRBJ2-5; CDR3aa: CASSLVGHPGETQYF
v_gene: TRBV12-3/TRBV12-4; j_gene: TRBJ2-7; CDR3aa: CASRSGGERGEQYF
v_gene: TRBV7-2; j_gene: TRBJ2-5; CDR3aa: CASSLAGIRETQYF
v_gene: TRBV4-1; j_gene: TRBJ1-2; CDR3aa: CASSQDWAGSYGYTF
v_gene: TRBV5-5; j_gene: TRBJ2-2; CDR3aa: CASSLPSWNTGELFF
v_gene: TRBV7-3; j_gene: TRBJ1-1; CDR3aa: CASSLQENTEAFF
v_gene: TRBV5-8; j_gene: TRBJ2-2; CDR3aa: CASSLIPGHGSANTGELFF
v_gene: TRBV2; j_gene: TRBJ2-5; CDR3aa: CASNRQGEETQYF
v_gene: TRBV5-1; j_gene: TRBJ2-5; CDR3aa: CASSASETQYF
v_gene: TRBV2; j_gene: TRBJ2-3; CDR3aa: CASSEGGGTDTQYF
v_gene: TRBV5-1; j_gene: TRBJ2-2; CDR3aa: CASSLPGAANTGELFF
v_gene: TRBV12-3/TRBV12-4; j_gene: TRBJ2-1; CDR3aa: CASSLATGYNEQFF
v_gene: TRBV12-3/TRBV12-4; j_gene: TRBJ1-4; CDR3aa: CASSFGSATNEKLFF
v_gene: TRBV7-9; j_gene: TRBJ2-1; CDR3aa: CASSFRGAVGNEQFF
v_gene: TRBV4-1; j_gene: TRBJ2-2; CDR3aa: CATNPGQNTGELFF
v_gene: TRBV16; j_gene: TRBJ1-3; CDR3aa: CASSPLEHSGNTIYF
v_gene: TRBV12-3/TRBV12-4; j_gene: TRBJ2-1; CDR3aa: CASSLRGRDVGEQFF
v_gene: TRBV6-5; j_gene: TRBJ2-5; CDR3aa: CASSKLRTGETQYF
v_gene: TRBV30; j_gene: TRBJ2-1; CDR3aa: CAWTGGGKLSSYNEQFF
v_gene: TRBV24-1; j_gene: TRBJ2-2; CDR3aa: CASAGGTTGELFF
v_gene: TRBV5-1; j_gene: TRBJ2-7; CDR3aa: CASGEGTAYEQYF
v_gene: TRBV12-5; j_gene: TRBJ2-5; CDR3aa: CASGLPNGLAGKETQYF
v_gene: TRBV7-2; j_gene: TRBJ2-2; CDR3aa: CASSSRRGTGELFF
v_gene: TRBV24-1; j_gene: TRBJ2-1; CDR3aa: CATSDRDISEQFF
v_gene: TRBV5-6; j_gene: TRBJ2-5; CDR3aa: CASSFTLAGGETQYF
v_gene: TRBV5-1; j_gene: TRBJ2-1; CDR3aa: CATALAGGSYNEQFF
v_gene: TRBV9; j_gene: TRBJ2-3; CDR3aa: CASSVEAEVHTQYF
v_gene: TRBV2; j_gene: TRBJ2-3; CDR3aa: CASSAQAGVSTDTQYF
v_gene: TRBV5-6; j_gene: TRBJ2-5; CDR3aa: CASSAQGVETQYF
v_gene: TRBV12-3/TRBV12-4; j_gene: TRBJ2-4; CDR3aa: CASSMNIVPGFF
v_gene: TRBV6-5; j_gene: TRBJ1-4; CDR3aa: CASSAVATNEKLFF
v_gene: TRBV20-1; j_gene: TRBJ2-3; CDR3aa: CSASGGDTDTQYF
v_gene: TRBV7-2; j_gene: TRBJ2-2; CDR3aa: CASSPFPGFGELFF
v_gene: TRBV11-2; j_gene: TRBJ2-3; CDR3aa: CASSRGLAGMGDTQYF
v_gene: TRBV5-1; j_gene: TRBJ2-7; CDR3aa: CASSLGDGDYEQYF
v_gene: TRBV5-5; j_gene: TRBJ1-1; CDR3aa: CASSSPGEWSTEAFF
v_gene: TRBV24-1; j_gene: TRBJ2-1; CDR3aa: CATSDQDNEQFF